Listed here is a single TCR beta chain. The CDR3 sequence is 13 residues long. CDR1 MGHDK and CDR2 SYGVNS come from the germline V gene. V was shortened by 4 bases and J by 6 bases, with 12 bases between the two germline ends. Sorting isolated naive CD8 T cells as CD8+CD4-CCR7+CD45RA+ events. This sample was included in a study of molecular identifiers for immune sequencing clone quantification. Methods described previously, with TCR primers listed, were used for bulk TCR libraries. TCRdb independently ran MiXCR on the PCR reads; one entry per CDR3 protein. The sample comprises just over 35,000 distinct CDR3 sequences, 19% of which are singletons, and about 1% rests with the top ten.

The sequenced sample consisted of naive CD8+ T cells from blood, with Jurkat cell RNA spiked in. Subset meaning: FACS-sorted CD8+CD4-CCR7+CD45RA+ naive T cells. The rearrangement joins TRBV25-1 to TRBJ1-1; D not certain. This TCR came from a human donor in good health. Some libraries in this study had Jurkat cell RNA spiked in. The CDR3 bases are TGTGCCAGCAGTGCTGAGGGTTACGCTGAAGCTTTCTTT. Residues: CASSAEGYAEAFF.